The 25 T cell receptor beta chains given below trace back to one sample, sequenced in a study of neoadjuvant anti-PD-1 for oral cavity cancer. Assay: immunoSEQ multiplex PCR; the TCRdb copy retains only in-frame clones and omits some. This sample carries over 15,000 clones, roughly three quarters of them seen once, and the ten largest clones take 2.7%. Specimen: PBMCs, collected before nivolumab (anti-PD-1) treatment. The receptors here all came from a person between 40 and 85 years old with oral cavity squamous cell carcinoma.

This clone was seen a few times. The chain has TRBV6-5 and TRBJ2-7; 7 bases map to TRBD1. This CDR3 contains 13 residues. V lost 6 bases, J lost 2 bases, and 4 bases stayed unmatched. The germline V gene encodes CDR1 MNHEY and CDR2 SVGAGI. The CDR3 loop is CASRRQGPYEQYF. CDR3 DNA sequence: TGTGCCAGCAGGAGACAGGGCCCCTACGAGCAGTACTTC.

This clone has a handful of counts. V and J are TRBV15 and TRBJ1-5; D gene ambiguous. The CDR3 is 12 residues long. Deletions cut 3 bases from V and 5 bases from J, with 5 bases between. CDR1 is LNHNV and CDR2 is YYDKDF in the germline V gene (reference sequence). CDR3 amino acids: CATSRGYQPQHF. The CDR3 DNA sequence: TGTGCCACCAGCAGGGGGTATCAGCCCCAGCATTTT.

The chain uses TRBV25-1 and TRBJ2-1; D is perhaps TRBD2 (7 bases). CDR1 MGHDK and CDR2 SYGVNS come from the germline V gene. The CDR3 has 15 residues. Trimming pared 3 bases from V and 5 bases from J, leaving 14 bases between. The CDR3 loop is CASSDPGGAHNEQFF. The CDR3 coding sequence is TGTGCCAGCAGTGATCCGGGGGGCGCTCACAATGAGCAGTTCTTC.

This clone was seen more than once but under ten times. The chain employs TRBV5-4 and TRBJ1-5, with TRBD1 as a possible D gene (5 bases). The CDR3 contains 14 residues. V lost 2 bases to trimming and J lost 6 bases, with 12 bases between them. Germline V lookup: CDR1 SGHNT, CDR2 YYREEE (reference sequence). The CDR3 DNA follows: TGTGCCAGCAGCTTCTGGGGCGAAGGTCAGCCCCAGCATTTT. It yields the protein CASSFWGEGQPQHF.

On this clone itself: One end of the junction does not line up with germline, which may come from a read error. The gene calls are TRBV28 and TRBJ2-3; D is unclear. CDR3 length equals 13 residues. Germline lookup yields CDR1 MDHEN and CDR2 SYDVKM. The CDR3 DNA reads TGTGCCAGCAGTTTCCCGAGCATAGATACGCAGTATTTT. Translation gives CASSFPSIDTQYF.

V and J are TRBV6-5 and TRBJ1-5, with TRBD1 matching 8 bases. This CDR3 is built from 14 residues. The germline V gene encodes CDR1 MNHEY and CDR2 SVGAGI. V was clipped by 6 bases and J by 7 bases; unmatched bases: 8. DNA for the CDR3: TGTGCCAGCAGGGACGGGACAGGTATCCAGCCCCAGCATTTT. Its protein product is CASRDGTGIQPQHF.

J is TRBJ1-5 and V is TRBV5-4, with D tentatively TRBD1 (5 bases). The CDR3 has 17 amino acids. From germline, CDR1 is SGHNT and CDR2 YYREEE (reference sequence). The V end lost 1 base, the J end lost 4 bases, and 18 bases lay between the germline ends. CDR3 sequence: CASSLNGAVESNQPQHF. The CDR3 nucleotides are TGTGCCAGCAGCTTGAACGGGGCAGTGGAGAGTAATCAGCCCCAGCATTTT.

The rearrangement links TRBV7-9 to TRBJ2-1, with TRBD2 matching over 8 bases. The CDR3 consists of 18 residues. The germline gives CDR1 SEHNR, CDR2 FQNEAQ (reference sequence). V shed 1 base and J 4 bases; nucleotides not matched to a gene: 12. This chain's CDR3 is CASSLGVVAGHLYNEQFF. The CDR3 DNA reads TGTGCCAGCAGCTTAGGAGTGGTAGCGGGACATTTATACAATGAGCAGTTCTTC.

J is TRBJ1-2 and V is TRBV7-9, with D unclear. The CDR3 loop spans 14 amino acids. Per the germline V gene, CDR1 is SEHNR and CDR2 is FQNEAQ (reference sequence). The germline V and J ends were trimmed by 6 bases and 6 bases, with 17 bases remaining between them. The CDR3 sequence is CASSPEAGYHGYTF. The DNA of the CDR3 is TGTGCCAGCAGTCCCGAGGCGGGGTACCATGGCTACACCTTC. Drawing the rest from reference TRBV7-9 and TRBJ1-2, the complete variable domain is DTGVSQNPRHKITKRGQNVTFRCDPISEHNRLYWYRQTLGQGPEFLTYFQNEAQLEKSRLLSDRFSAERPKGSFSTLEIQRTEQGDSAMYLCASSPEAGYHGYTFGSGTRLTVV.

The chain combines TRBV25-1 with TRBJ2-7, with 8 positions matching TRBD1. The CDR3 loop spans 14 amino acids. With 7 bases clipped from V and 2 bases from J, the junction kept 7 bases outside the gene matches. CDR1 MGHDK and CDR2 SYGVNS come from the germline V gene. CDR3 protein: CASTGQGRTYEQYF. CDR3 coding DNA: TGTGCCAGCACAGGACAGGGTCGGACCTACGAGCAGTACTTC.

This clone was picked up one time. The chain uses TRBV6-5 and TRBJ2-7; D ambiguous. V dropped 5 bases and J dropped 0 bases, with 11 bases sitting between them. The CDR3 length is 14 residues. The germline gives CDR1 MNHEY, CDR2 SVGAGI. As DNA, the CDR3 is TGTGCCAGCAGTGGCTCATACAGCTCCTACGAGCAGTACTTC. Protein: CASSGSYSSYEQYF.

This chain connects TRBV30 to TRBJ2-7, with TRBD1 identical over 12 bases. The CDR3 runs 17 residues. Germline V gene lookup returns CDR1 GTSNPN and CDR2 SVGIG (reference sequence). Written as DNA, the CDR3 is TGTGTCGGGACAGGGGGCCCCGTGGGACGACGTATTTACGAGCAGTACTTC. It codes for CVGTGGPVGRRIYEQYF.

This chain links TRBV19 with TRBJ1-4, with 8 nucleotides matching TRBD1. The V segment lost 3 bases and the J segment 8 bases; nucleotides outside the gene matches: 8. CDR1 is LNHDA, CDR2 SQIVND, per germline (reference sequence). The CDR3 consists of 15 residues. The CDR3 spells CASSMVVQGGEKLFF. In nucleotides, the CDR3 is TGTGCCAGTAGTATGGTGGTACAGGGGGGAGAAAAACTGTTTTTT.

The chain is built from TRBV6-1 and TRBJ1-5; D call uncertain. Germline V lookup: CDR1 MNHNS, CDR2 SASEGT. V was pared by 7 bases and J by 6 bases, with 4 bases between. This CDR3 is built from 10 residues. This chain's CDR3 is CASTGQPQHF. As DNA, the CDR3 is TGTGCCAGCACAGGTCAGCCCCAGCATTTT.

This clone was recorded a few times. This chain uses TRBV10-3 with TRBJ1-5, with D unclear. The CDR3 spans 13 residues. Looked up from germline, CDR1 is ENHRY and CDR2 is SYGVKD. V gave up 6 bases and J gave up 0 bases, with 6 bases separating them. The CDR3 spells CAISQHSNQPQHF. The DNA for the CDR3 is TGTGCCATCAGCCAACATAGCAATCAGCCCCAGCATTTT.

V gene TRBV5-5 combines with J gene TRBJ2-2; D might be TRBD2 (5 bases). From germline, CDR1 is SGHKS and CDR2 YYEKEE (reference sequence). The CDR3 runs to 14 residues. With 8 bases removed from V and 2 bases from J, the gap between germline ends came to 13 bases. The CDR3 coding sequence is TGTGCCAGTACCCGACTAATAAACACCGGGGAGCTGTTTTTT. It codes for CASTRLINTGELFF.

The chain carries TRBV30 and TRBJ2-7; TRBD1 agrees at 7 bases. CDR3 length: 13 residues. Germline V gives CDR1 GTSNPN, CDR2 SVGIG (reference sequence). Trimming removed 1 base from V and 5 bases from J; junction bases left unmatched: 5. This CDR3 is CAWSGHRGHEQYF. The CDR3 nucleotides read TGTGCCTGGAGTGGTCACAGGGGTCACGAGCAGTACTTC.

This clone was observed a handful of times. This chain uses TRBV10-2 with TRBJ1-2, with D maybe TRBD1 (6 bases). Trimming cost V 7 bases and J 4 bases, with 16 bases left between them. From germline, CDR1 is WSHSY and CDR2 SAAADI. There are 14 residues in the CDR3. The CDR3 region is CASTRQVVGYGYTF. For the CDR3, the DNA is TGCGCCAGCACCAGACAGGTCGTGGGCTATGGCTACACCTTC.

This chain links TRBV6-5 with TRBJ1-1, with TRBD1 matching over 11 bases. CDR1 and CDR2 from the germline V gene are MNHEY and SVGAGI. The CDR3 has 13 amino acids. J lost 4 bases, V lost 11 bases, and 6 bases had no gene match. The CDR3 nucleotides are TGTGCCTCCAAAGGGACAGGGGGCACTGAAGCTTTCTTT. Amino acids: CASKGTGGTEAFF.

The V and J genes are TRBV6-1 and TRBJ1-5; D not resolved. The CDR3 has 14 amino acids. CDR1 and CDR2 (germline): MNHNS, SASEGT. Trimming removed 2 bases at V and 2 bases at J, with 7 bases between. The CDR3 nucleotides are TGTGCCAGCAGTGAACGCTGGGGCAATCAGCCCCAGCATTTT. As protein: CASSERWGNQPQHF.

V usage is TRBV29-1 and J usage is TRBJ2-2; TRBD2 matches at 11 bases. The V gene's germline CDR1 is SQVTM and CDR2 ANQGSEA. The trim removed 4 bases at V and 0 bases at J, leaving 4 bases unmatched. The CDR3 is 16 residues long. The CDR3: CSVGLAGNSNTGELFF. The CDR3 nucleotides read TGCAGCGTTGGACTAGCGGGAAATTCGAACACCGGGGAGCTGTTTTTT.

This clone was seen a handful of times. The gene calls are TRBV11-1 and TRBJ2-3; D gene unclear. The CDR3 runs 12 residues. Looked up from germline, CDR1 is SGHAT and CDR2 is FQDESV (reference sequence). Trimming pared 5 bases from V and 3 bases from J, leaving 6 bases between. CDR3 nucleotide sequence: TGTGCCAGCAGCACCGGGACAGATACGCAGTATTTT. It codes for CASSTGTDTQYF.

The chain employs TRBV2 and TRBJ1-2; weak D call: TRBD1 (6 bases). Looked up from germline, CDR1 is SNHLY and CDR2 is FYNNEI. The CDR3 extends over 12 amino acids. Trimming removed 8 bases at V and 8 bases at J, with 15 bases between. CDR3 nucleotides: TGTGCCAGCGTCTGGCAGGGGCACGGCTACACCTTC. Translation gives CASVWQGHGYTF. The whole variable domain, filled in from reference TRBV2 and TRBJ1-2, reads EPEVTQTPSHQVTQMGQEVILRCVPISNHLYFYWYRQILGQKVEFLVSFYNNEISEKSEIFDDQFSVERPDGSNFTLKIRSTKLEDSAMYFCASVWQGHGYTFGSGTRLTVV.

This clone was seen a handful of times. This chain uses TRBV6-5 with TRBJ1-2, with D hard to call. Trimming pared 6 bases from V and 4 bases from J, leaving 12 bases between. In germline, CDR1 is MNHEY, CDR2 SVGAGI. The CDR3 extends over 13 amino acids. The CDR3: CASSMGQPYGYTF. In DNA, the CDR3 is TGTGCCAGCAGCATGGGCCAGCCCTATGGCTACACCTTC.

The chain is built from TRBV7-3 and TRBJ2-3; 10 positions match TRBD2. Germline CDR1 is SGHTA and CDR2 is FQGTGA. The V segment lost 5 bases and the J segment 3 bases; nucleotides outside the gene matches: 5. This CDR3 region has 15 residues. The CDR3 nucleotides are TGTGCCAGCAGCCCGGGGACTAGCGCAACAGATACGCAGTATTTT. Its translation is CASSPGTSATDTQYF.